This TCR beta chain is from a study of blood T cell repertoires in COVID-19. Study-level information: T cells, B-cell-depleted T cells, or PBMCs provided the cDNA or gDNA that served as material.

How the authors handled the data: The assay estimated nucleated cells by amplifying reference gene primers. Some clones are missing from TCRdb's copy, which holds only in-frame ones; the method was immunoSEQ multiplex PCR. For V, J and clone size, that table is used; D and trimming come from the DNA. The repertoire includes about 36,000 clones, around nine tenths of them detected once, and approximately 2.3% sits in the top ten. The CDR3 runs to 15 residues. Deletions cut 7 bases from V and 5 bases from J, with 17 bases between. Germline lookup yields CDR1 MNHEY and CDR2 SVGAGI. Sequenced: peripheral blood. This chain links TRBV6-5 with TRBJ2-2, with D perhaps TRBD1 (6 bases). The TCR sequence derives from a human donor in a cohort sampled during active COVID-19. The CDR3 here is CASNLVGQTTGELFF. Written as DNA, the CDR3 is TGTGCCAGCAACCTAGTCGGACAGACGACCGGGGAGCTGTTTTTT.